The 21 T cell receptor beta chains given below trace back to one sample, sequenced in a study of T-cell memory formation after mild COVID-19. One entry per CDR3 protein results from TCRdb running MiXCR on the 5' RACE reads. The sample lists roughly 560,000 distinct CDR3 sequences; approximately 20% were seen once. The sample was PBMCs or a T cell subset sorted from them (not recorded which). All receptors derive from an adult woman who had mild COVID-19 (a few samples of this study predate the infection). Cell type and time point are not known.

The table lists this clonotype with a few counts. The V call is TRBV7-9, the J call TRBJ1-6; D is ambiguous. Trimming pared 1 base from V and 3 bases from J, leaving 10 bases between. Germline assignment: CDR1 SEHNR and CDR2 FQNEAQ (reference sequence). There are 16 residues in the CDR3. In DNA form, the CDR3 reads TGTGCCAGCAGCTTAGTGGTCGGGGACTATAATTCACCCCTCCACTTT. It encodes CASSLVVGDYNSPLHF.

CDR3 sequence: CASSTGTGSEKLFF. The CDR3 coding sequence is TGCGCCAGCAGCACCGGGACCGGAAGTGAAAAACTGTTTTTT. V is TRBV4-3 and J is TRBJ1-4; D may be TRBD1 (5 bases). The CDR3 consists of 14 residues. Trimming removed 5 bases from V and 7 bases from J, with 14 bases in between. CDR1 and CDR2 from the germline V gene are LGHNA and YSLEER.

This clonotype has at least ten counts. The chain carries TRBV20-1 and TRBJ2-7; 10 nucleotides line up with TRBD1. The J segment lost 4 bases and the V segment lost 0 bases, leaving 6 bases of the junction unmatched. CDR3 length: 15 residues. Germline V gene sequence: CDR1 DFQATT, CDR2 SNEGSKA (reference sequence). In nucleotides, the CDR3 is TGCAGTGCTAGAGACCTAGGACAGGGGGGATACGAGCAGTACTTC. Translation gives CSARDLGQGGYEQYF.

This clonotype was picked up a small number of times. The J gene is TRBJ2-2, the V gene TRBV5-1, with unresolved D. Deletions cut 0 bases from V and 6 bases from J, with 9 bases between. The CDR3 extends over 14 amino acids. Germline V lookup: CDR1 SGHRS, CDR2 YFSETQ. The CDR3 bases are TGCGCCAGCAGCTTGGCACAGTCCTCCGGGGAGCTGTTTTTT. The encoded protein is CASSLAQSSGELFF.

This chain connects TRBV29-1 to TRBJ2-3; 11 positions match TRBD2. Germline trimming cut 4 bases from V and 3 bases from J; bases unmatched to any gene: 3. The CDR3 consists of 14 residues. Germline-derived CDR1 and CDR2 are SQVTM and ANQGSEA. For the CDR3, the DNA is TGCAGCGTTGTAGCGGGGGGGCATACAGATACGCAGTATTTT. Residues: CSVVAGGHTDTQYF.

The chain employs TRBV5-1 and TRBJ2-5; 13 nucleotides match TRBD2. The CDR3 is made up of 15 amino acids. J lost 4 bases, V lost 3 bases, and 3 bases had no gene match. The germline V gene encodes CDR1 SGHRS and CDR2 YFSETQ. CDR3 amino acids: CASSSGLAGLETQYF. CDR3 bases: TGCGCCAGCAGCTCGGGACTAGCGGGGTTAGAGACCCAGTACTTC.

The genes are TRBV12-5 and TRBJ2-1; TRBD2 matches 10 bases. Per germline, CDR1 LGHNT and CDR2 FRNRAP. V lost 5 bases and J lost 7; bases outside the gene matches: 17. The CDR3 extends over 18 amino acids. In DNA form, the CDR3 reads TGTGCTAGTGGTCCTCCGGGACTAGCGAGATTTCGAACAAATGAGCAGTTCTTC. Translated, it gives CASGPPGLARFRTNEQFF.

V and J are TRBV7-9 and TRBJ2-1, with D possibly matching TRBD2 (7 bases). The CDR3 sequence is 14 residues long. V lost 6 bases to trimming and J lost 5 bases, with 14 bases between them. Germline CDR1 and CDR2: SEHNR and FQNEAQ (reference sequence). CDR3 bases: TGTGCCAGCAGATGGGGGGGCCCCGACAATGAGCAGTTCTTC. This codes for CASRWGGPDNEQFF.

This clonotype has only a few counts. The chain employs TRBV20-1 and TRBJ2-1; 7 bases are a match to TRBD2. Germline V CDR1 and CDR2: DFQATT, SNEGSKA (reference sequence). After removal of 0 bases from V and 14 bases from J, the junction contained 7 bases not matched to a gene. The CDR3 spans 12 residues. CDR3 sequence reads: CSAREGPGGEFF. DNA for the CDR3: TGCAGTGCTAGAGAGGGTCCGGGGGGAGAGTTCTTC.

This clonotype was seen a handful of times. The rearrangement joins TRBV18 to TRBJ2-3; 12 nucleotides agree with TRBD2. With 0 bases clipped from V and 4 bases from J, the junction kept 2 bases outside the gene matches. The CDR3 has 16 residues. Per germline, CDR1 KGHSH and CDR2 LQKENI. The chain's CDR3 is CASSPPTSGGPDTQYF. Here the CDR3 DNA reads TGTGCCAGCTCACCACCGACTAGCGGGGGACCAGATACGCAGTATTTT.

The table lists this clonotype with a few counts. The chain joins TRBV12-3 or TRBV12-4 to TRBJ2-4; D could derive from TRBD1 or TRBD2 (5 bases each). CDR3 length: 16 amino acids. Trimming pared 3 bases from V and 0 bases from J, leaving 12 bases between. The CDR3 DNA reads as TGTGCCAGCAGTTTTGGGGGTTTCGAAGCCAAAAACATTCAGTACTTC. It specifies CASSFGGFEAKNIQYF.

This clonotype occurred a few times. The CDR3: CASSPLAGTSYNEQFF. DNA for the CDR3: TGTGCCAGCAGCCCACTAGCGGGGACCTCCTACAATGAGCAGTTCTTC. V usage is TRBV7-9 and J usage is TRBJ2-1, with TRBD2 matching over 10 bases. Germline CDR1 is SEHNR and CDR2 is FQNEAQ (reference sequence). After removal of 5 bases from V and 0 bases from J, the junction contained 4 bases not matched to a gene. The CDR3 sequence is 16 residues long.

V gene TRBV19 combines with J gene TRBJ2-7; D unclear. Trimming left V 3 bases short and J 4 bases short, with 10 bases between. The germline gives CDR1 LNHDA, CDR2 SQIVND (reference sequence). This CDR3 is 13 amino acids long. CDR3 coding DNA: TGTGCCAGTAGTATCGGGCAGATTTACGAGCAGTACTTC. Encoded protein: CASSIGQIYEQYF.

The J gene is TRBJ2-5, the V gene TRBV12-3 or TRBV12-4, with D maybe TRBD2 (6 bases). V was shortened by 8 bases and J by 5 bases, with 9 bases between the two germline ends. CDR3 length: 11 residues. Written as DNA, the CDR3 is TGTGCCAGCCGGAGGGCCGAGACCCAGTACTTC. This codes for CASRRAETQYF.

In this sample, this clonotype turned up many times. The CDR3: CASSPTPGQGMDTQYF. CDR3 sequence (DNA): TGTGCCAGCAGTCCAACCCCGGGACAGGGTATGGATACGCAGTATTTT. V is TRBV6-5 and J is TRBJ2-3; TRBD1 matches at 9 bases. The V gene end was trimmed by 5 bases and the J gene end by 6 bases; junction bases not matched to a gene: 12. CDR1 MNHEY and CDR2 SVGAGI come from the germline V gene. The CDR3 is made up of 16 amino acids.

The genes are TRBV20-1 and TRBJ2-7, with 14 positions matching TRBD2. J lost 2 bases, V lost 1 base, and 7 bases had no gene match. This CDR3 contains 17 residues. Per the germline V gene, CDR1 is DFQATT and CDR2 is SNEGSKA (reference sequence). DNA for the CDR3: TGCAGTGCTAGAGCCGGGACTAGCGGGGGAGACGCCTACGAGCAGTACTTC. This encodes CSARAGTSGGDAYEQYF.

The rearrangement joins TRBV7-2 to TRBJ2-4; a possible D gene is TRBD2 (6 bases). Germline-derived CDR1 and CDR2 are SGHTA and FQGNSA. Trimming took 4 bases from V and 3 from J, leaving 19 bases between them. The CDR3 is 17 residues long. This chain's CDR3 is CASSSPGLSKRKNIQYF. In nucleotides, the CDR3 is TGTGCCAGCAGCTCCCCGGGACTCTCCAAGCGCAAAAACATTCAGTACTTC. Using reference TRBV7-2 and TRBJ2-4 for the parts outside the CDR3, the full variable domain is GAGVSQSPSNKVTEKGKDVELRCDPISGHTALYWYRQSLGQGLEFLIYFQGNSAPDKSGLPSDRFSAERTGGSVSTLTIQRTQQEDSAVYLCASSSPGLSKRKNIQYFGAGTRLSVL.

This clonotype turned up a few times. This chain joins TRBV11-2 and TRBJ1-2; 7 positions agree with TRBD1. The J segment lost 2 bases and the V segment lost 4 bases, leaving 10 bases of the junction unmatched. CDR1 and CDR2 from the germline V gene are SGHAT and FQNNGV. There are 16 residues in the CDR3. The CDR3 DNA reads TGTGCCAGCAGCTCGTTACTACAGGGGCCCAACTATGGCTACACCTTC. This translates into CASSSLLQGPNYGYTF.

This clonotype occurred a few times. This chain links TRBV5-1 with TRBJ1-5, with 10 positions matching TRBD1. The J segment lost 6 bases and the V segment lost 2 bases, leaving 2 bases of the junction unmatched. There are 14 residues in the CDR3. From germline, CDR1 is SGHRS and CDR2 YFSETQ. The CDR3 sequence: CASSFWTGGQPQHF. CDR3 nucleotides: TGCGCCAGCAGCTTTTGGACAGGGGGTCAGCCCCAGCATTTT.

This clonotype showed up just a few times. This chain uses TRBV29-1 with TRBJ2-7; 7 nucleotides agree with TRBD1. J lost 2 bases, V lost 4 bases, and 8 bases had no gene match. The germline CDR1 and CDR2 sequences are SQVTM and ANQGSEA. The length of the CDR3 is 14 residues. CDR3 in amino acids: CSVVRDSVTYEQYF. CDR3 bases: TGCAGCGTTGTCCGGGACAGCGTAACCTACGAGCAGTACTTC.

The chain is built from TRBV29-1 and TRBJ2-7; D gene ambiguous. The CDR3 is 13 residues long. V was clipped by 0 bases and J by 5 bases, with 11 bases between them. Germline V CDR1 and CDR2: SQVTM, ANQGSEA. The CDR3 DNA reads TGCAGCGTTGAAGAGGTAGGCCGCAACGAGCAGTACTTC. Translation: CSVEEVGRNEQYF.